This TCR beta chain was profiled in a study of cytomegalovirus exposure and HLA in healthy donors. Study as a whole: Approximately 170 million T cells yielded over 90 million unique TCR beta sequences in earlier analysis.

The PCR made use of 60 Vbeta and 13 Jbeta primers. The repertoire was sequenced with immunoSEQ multiplex PCR; TCRdb's copy has only in-frame clones and lacks some. Among more than 150,000 clones, approximately 81% were seen once, and the ten largest hold about 2.3%. Healthy bone marrow donors made up the donor group. Per germline, CDR1 SGHRS and CDR2 YFSETQ. The trim removed 4 bases at V and 4 bases at J, leaving 11 bases unmatched. The CDR3 contains 16 residues. This chain joins TRBV5-1 and TRBJ2-3; TRBD1 matches at 8 bases. This TCR was recovered from a woman younger than 45 in good health and CMV-seronegative. The sample consisted of PBMCs. CDR3 nucleotide sequence: TGCGCCAGCAGCACCGGACAGGGAGGTCCTCCAGATACGCAGTATTTT. This codes for CASSTGQGGPPDTQYF.